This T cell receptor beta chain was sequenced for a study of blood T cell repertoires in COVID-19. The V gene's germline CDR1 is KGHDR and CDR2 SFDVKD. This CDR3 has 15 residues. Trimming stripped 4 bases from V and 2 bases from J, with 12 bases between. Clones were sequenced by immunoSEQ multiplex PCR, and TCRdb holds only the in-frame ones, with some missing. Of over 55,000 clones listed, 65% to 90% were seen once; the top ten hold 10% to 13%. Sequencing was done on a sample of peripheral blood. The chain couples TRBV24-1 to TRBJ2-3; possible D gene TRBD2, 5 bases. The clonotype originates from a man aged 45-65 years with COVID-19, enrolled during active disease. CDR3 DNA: TGTGCCACCAGTGACAGGCAGCGGAACACAGATACGCAGTATTTT. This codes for CATSDRQRNTDTQYF.